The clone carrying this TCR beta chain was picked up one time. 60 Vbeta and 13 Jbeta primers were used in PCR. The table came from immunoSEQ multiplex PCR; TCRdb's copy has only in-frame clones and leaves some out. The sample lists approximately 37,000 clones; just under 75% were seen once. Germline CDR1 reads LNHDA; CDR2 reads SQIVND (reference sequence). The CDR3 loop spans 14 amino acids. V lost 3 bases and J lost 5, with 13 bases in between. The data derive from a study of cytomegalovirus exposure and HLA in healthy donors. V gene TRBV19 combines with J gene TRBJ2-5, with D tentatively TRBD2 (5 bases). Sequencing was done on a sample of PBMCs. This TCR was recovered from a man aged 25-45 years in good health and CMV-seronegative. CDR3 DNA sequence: TGTGCCAGTAGTATGTTGAGGGTTCCGGAGACCCAGTACTTC. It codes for CASSMLRVPETQYF.